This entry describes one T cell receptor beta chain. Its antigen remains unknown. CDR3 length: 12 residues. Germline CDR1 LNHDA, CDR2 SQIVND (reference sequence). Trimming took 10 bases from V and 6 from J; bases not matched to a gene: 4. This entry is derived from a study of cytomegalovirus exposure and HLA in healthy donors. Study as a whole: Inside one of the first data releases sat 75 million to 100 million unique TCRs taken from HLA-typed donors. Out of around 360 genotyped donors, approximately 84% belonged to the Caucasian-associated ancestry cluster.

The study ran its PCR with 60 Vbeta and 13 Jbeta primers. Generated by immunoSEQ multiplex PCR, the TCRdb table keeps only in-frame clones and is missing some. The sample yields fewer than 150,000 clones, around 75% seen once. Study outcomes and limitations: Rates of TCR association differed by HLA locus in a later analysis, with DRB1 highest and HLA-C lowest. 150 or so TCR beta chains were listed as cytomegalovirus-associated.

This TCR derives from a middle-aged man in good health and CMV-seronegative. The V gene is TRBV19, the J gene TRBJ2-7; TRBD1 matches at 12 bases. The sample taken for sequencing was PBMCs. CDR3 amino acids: CATGTGGREQYF. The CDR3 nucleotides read TGTGCCACCGGGACAGGGGGCCGCGAGCAGTACTTC. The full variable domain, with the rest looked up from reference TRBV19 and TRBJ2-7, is DGGITQSPKYLFRKEGQNVTLSCEQNLNHDAMYWYRQDPGQGLRLIYYSQIVNDFQKGDIAEGYSVSREKKESFPLTVTSAQKNPTAFYLCATGTGGREQYFGPGTRLTVT.